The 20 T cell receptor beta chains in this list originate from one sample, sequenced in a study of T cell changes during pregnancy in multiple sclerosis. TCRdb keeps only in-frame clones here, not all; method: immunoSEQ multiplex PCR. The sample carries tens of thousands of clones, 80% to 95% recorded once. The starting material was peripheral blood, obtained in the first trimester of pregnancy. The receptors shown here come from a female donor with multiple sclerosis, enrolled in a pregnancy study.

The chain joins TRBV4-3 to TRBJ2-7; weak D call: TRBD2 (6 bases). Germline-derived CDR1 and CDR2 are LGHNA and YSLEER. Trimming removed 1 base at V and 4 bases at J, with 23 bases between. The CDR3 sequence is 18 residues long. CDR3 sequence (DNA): TGCGCCAGCAGCCAAGGGGGGGACGGCGCCCCTCTGGGGTACGAGCAGTACTTC. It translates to CASSQGGDGAPLGYEQYF.

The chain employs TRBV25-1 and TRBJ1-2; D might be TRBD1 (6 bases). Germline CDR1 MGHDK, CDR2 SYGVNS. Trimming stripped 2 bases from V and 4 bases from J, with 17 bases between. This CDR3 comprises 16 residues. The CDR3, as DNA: TGTGCCAGCAGTGAAAGTGGGGCGACAGGAATCTATGGCTACACCTTC. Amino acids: CASSESGATGIYGYTF.

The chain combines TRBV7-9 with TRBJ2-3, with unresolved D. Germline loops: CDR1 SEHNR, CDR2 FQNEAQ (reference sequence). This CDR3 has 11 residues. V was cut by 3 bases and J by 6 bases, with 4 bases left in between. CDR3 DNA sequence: TGTGCCAGCAGCTTTCCGGATACGCAGTATTTT. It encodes CASSFPDTQYF.

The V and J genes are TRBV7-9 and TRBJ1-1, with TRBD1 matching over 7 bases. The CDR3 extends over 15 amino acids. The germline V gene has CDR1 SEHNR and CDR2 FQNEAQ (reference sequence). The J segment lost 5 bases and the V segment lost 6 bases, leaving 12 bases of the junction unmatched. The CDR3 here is CASSYRGPSGTEAFF. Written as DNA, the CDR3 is TGTGCCAGCAGTTACAGGGGCCCGAGTGGGACTGAAGCTTTCTTT.

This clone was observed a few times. The chain's CDR3 is CASSELAGGNSPLHF. CDR3 DNA: TGTGCCAGCAGTGAATTGGCCGGGGGTAATTCACCCCTCCACTTT. This sequence joins TRBV2 and TRBJ1-6, with D perhaps TRBD1 (5 bases). This CDR3 region has 15 residues. CDR1 and CDR2 (germline): SNHLY, FYNNEI. Deletions cut 2 bases from V and 6 bases from J, with 11 bases between.

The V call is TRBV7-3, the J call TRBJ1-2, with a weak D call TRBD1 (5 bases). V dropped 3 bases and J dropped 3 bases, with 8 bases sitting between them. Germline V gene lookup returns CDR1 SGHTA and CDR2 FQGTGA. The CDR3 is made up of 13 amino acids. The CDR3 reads CASSLGGDYGYTF. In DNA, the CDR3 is TGTGCCAGCAGCTTGGGGGGGGACTATGGCTACACCTTC.

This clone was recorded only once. DNA for the CDR3: TGTGCCACCAGCAGAGTCGGGCGCGGGAGGGGGGAGACCCAGTACTTC. Protein sequence: CATSRVGRGRGETQYF. This sequence joins TRBV15 and TRBJ2-5; 9 bases match TRBD2. CDR1 LNHNV and CDR2 YYDKDF come from the germline V gene (reference sequence). The CDR3 loop spans 16 amino acids. V shed 1 base, J shed 5 bases, and the junction held 8 bases outside the gene matches.

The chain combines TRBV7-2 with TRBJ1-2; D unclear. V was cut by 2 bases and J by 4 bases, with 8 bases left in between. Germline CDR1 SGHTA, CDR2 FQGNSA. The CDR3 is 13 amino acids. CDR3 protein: CASSLRGIYGYTF. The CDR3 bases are TGTGCCAGCAGCTTAAGAGGGATCTATGGCTACACCTTC. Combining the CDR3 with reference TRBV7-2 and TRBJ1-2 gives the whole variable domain GAGVSQSPSNKVTEKGKDVELRCDPISGHTALYWYRQSLGQGLEFLIYFQGNSAPDKSGLPSDRFSAERTGGSVSTLTIQRTQQEDSAVYLCASSLRGIYGYTFGSGTRLTVV.

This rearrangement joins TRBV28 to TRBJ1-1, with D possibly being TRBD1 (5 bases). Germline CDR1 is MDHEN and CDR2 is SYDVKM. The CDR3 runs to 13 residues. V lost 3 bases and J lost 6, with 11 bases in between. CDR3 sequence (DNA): TGTGCCAGCAGTTTGGCGGGGGTGGCTGAAGCTTTCTTT. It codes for CASSLAGVAEAFF. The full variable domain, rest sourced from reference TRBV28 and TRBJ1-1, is DVKVTQSSRYLVKRTGEKVFLECVQDMDHENMFWYRQDPGLGLRLIYFSYDVKMKEKGDIPEGYSVSREKKERFSLILESASTNQTSMYLCASSLAGVAEAFFGQGTRLTVV.

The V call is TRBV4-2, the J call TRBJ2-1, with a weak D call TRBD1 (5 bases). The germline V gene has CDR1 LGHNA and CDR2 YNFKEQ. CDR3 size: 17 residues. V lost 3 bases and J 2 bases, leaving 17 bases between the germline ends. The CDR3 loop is CASSHDIMDTAYNEQFF. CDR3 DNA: TGTGCCAGCAGCCATGACATTATGGACACAGCCTACAATGAGCAGTTCTTC.

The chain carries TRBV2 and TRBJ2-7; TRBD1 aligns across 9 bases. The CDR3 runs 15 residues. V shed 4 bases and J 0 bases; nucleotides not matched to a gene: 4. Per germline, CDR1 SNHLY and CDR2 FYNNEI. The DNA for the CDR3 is TGTGCCAGCAGTGTTAGGACAGGGGTCTCCTACGAGCAGTACTTC. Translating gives CASSVRTGVSYEQYF.

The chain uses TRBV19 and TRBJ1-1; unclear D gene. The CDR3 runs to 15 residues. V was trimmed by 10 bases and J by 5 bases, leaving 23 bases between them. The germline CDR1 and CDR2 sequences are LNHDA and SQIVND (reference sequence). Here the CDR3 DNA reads TGTGCCACCCTCCCGCCCTACGGCGGGTGGACTGAAGCTTTCTTT. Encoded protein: CATLPPYGGWTEAFF.

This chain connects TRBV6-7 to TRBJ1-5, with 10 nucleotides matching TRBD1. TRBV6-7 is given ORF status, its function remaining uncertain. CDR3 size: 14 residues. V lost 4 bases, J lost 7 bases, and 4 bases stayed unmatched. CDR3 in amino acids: CASSLTGGDQPQHF. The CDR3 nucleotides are TGTGCCAGCAGTTTGACAGGGGGCGACCAGCCCCAGCATTTT.

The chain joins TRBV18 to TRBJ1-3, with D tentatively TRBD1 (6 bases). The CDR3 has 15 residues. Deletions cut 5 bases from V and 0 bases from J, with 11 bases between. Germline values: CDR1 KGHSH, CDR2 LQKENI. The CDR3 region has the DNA TGTGCCAGCTCATCAAGACAGGTCTCTGGAAACACCATATATTTT. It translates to CASSSRQVSGNTIYF. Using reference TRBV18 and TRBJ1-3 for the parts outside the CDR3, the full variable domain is NAGVMQNPRHLVRRRGQEARLRCSPMKGHSHVYWYRQLPEEGLKFMVYLQKENIIDESGMPKERFSAEFPKEGPSILRIQQVVRGDSAAYFCASSSRQVSGNTIYFGEGSWLTVV.

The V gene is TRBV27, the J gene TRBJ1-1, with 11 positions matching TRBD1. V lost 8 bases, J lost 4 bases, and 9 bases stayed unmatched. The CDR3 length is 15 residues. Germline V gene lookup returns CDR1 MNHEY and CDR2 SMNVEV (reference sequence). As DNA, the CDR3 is TGTGCCAGCCGTTGGGACAGGGGGTGGGGCACTGAAGCTTTCTTT. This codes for CASRWDRGWGTEAFF.

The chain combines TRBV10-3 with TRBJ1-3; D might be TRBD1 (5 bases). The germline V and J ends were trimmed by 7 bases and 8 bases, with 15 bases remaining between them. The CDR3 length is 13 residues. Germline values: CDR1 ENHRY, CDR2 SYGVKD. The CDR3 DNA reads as TGTGCCATCACAGGCAGATCGGGGGACACCATATATTTT. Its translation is CAITGRSGDTIYF.

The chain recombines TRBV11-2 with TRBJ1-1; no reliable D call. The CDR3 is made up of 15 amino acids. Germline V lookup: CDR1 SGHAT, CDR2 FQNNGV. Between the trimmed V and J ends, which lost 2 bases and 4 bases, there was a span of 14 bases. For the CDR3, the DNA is TGTGCCAGCAGCTTAAATTCGGGGTACGGCACTGAAGCTTTCTTT. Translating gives CASSLNSGYGTEAFF. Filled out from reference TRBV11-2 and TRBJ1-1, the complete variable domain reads EAGVAQSPRYKIIEKRQSVAFWCNPISGHATLYWYQQILGQGPKLLIQFQNNGVVDDSQLPKDRFSAERLKGVDSTLKIQPAKLEDSAVYLCASSLNSGYGTEAFFGQGTRLTVV.

The CDR3 DNA reads TGTGCCAGCAGCTTGGAGCCCCTACTAGTCTACACCTTC. Its protein product is CASSLEPLLVYTF. The chain links TRBV5-5 to TRBJ1-2, with D hard to call. CDR3 length: 13 residues. CDR1 is SGHKS and CDR2 is YYEKEE in the germline V gene (reference sequence). Trimming left V 0 bases short and J 10 bases short, with 13 bases between.

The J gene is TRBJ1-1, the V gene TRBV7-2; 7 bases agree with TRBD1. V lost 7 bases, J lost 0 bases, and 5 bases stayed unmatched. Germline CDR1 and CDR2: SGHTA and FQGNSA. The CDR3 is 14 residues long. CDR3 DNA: TGTGCCAGCACCAACAGGGGCCTGAACACTGAAGCTTTCTTT. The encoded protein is CASTNRGLNTEAFF.

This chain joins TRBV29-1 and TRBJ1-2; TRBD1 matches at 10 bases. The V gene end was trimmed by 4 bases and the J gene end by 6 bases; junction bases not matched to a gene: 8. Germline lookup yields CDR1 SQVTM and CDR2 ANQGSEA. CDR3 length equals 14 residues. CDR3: CSVATLGQGDGYTF. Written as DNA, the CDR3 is TGCAGCGTTGCAACGCTAGGACAGGGGGATGGCTACACCTTC.